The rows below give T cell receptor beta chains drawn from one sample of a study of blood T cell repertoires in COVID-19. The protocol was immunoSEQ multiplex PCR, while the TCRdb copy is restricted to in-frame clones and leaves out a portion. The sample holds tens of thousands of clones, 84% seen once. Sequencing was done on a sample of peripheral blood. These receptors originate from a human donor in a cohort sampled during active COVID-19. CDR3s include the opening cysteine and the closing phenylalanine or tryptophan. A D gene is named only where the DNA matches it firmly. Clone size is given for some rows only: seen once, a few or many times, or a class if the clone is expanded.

CDR3 DNA: TGTGCCAGCAGCCAGGGGGGATTCGATGGCTACACCTTC
CDR3 protein: CASSQGGFDGYTF
V gene: TRBV7-3
clone size: once
J gene: TRBJ1-2
D gene: TRBD1

CDR3 DNA: TGTGCCAGCAGCTTAGGGCAGGGGGATAACGAGCAGTACTTC
CDR3 protein: CASSLGQGDNEQYF
V gene: TRBV7-9
clone size: NA
J gene: TRBJ2-7
D gene: TRBD1

CDR3 DNA: TGTGCCAGCAGCGTAGGTCAGGGTTCGGAGACCCAGTACTTC
CDR3 protein: CASSVGQGSETQYF
V gene: TRBV9
clone size: NA
J gene: TRBJ2-5
D gene: NA

CDR3 DNA: TGTGCCAGCAGTTTTATCGGACAGGGCAATCAGCCCCAGCATTTT
CDR3 protein: CASSFIGQGNQPQHF
V gene: TRBV28
clone size: NA
J gene: TRBJ1-5
D gene: TRBD1

CDR3 DNA: TGTGCCAGCAGCCAAGGTTACTCTGGGGCCAACGTCCTGACTTTC
CDR3 protein: CASSQGYSGANVLTF
V gene: TRBV3-1/TRBV3-2
clone size: NA
J gene: TRBJ2-6
D gene: NA

CDR3 DNA: TGTGCCAGCAGTGAAGCAGGGGTGGCTGAAAAACTGTTTTTT
CDR3 protein: CASSEAGVAEKLFF
V gene: TRBV6-1
clone size: NA
J gene: TRBJ1-4
D gene: NA

CDR3 DNA: TGTGCCAGCTCCCCAGAGGGGGACATTCAGTACTTC
CDR3 protein: CASSPEGDIQYF
V gene: TRBV18
clone size: NA
J gene: TRBJ2-4
D gene: NA

CDR3 DNA: TGTGCCAGCAGCTATGGCAGTGAGAACACTGAAGCTTTCTTT
CDR3 protein: CASSYGSENTEAFF
V gene: TRBV7-9
clone size: few
J gene: TRBJ1-1
D gene: NA

CDR3 DNA: TGTGCCAGTAGTATCCAGGTGGGGGGCGAGCAGTACTTC
CDR3 protein: CASSIQVGGEQYF
V gene: TRBV19
clone size: NA
J gene: TRBJ2-7
D gene: NA

CDR3 DNA: TGTGCCAGCAGCCAAGCGGACAGTCCCTCACCCCTCCACTTT
CDR3 protein: CASSQADSPSPLHF
V gene: TRBV3-1/TRBV3-2
clone size: once
J gene: TRBJ1-6
D gene: NA

CDR3 DNA: TGTGCCAGCAGTGAAGGTGGCGGGAGGACCTACGAGCAGTACTTC
CDR3 protein: CASSEGGGRTYEQYF
V gene: TRBV2
clone size: NA
J gene: TRBJ2-7
D gene: TRBD2

CDR3 DNA: TGTGCCACCAGCAGAGATAGGGACACCTCGAACACTGAAGCTTTCTTT
CDR3 protein: CATSRDRDTSNTEAFF
V gene: TRBV15
clone size: NA
J gene: TRBJ1-1
D gene: NA

CDR3 DNA: TGTGCCAGCAGTCCACAGCCCCTAGCGAACTACGAGCAGTACTTC
CDR3 protein: CASSPQPLANYEQYF
V gene: TRBV27
clone size: NA
J gene: TRBJ2-7
D gene: NA

CDR3 DNA: TGTGCCAGCAGCCAAGGAGGGAGGAGCTCCTACGAGCAGTACTTC
CDR3 protein: CASSQGGRSSYEQYF
V gene: TRBV3-1/TRBV3-2
clone size: NA
J gene: TRBJ2-7
D gene: NA

CDR3 DNA: TGTGCCAGCGAAGGGGGAGGGCGGACTTCTAGCACAGATACGCAGTATTTT
CDR3 protein: CASEGGGRTSSTDTQYF
V gene: TRBV3-1/TRBV3-2
clone size: NA
J gene: TRBJ2-3
D gene: NA

CDR3 DNA: TGTGCCAGCAGCTTAGCGGGACAACCGAACTACAATGAGCAGTTCTTC
CDR3 protein: CASSLAGQPNYNEQFF
V gene: TRBV11-2
clone size: NA
J gene: TRBJ2-1
D gene: NA

CDR3 DNA: TGTGCCAGCAGTTACGACTTGAGGACCCAGTACTTC
CDR3 protein: CASSYDLRTQYF
V gene: TRBV6-5
clone size: NA
J gene: TRBJ2-5
D gene: NA

CDR3 DNA: TGTGCCAGCAGACCCGAGGGGAACAGGGGGCAGCCCCAGCATTTT
CDR3 protein: CASRPEGNRGQPQHF
V gene: TRBV6-5
clone size: NA
J gene: TRBJ1-5
D gene: TRBD1

CDR3 DNA: TGTGCCAGCAGCAGACAGCTGAACACTGAAGCTTTCTTT
CDR3 protein: CASSRQLNTEAFF
V gene: TRBV7-9
clone size: NA
J gene: TRBJ1-1
D gene: NA

CDR3 DNA: TGTGCCAGCAGCTTAGACAGAGGCTATGGCTACACCTTC
CDR3 protein: CASSLDRGYGYTF
V gene: TRBV5-6
clone size: NA
J gene: TRBJ1-2
D gene: NA

CDR3 DNA: TGTGCCAGCAGCCCCCCGCCATCTAGCGGGGGGAGGGAGACCCAGTACTTC
CDR3 protein: CASSPPPSSGGRETQYF
V gene: TRBV3-1/TRBV3-2
clone size: NA
J gene: TRBJ2-5
D gene: TRBD2

CDR3 DNA: TGTGCCAGCAGTAGAGAGACCTACGAGCAGTACTTC
CDR3 protein: CASSRETYEQYF
V gene: TRBV28
clone size: NA
J gene: TRBJ2-7
D gene: NA

CDR3 DNA: TGTGCCAGCAGCTTCGACCTCGGGGGGGCCCGGGATGAGCAGTTCTTC
CDR3 protein: CASSFDLGGARDEQFF
V gene: TRBV7-2
clone size: once
J gene: TRBJ2-1
D gene: TRBD2

CDR3 DNA: TGTGCCAGCAGCCACTTTGGAAACACCATATATTTT
CDR3 protein: CASSHFGNTIYF
V gene: TRBV3-1/TRBV3-2
clone size: NA
J gene: TRBJ1-3
D gene: NA

CDR3 DNA: TGCGCCAGCACGGGTAGCGGTACCTACAATGAGCAGTTCTTC
CDR3 protein: CASTGSGTYNEQFF
V gene: TRBV10-2
clone size: few
J gene: TRBJ2-1
D gene: NA

CDR3 DNA: TGTGCCAGCAGTGGCCAAACAGGGAGTGGGGAGACCCAGTACTTC
CDR3 protein: CASSGQTGSGETQYF
V gene: TRBV28
clone size: NA
J gene: TRBJ2-5
D gene: NA

CDR3 DNA: TGTGCCAGCAGCCGACCCCCGGGGGCCCAGTACTTC
CDR3 protein: CASSRPPGAQYF
V gene: TRBV7-3
clone size: NA
J gene: TRBJ2-5
D gene: NA

CDR3 DNA: TGTGCCAGCAGTCCCACGACAGGCTCTGGAAACACCATATATTTT
CDR3 protein: CASSPTTGSGNTIYF
V gene: TRBV6-6
clone size: NA
J gene: TRBJ1-3
D gene: NA

CDR3 DNA: TGTGCCAGCAGCCGGGGACTGGAAGAGACCCAGTACTTC
CDR3 protein: CASSRGLEETQYF
V gene: TRBV7-6
clone size: NA
J gene: TRBJ2-5
D gene: NA

CDR3 DNA: TGTGCCAGCACCCGGGCAAATCAAGGAGGGGCTTTCTTT
CDR3 protein: CASTRANQGGAFF
V gene: TRBV28
clone size: few
J gene: TRBJ1-1
D gene: NA

CDR3 DNA: TGTGCCAGTAGTATAACTGGGGGGGCAGGAACAGATACGCAGTATTTT
CDR3 protein: CASSITGGAGTDTQYF
V gene: TRBV19
clone size: once
J gene: TRBJ2-3
D gene: NA

CDR3 DNA: TGTGCCAGCAGCTCGGCCAGGGGGCACGAGCAGTACTTC
CDR3 protein: CASSSARGHEQYF
V gene: TRBV28
clone size: NA
J gene: TRBJ2-7
D gene: TRBD1

CDR3 DNA: TGTGCCAGCAGGAAAACAGGGGTGAACACTGAAGCTTTCTTT
CDR3 protein: CASRKTGVNTEAFF
V gene: TRBV2
clone size: NA
J gene: TRBJ1-1
D gene: TRBD1

CDR3 DNA: TGTGCCAGCAGTTACTCGATGGGACAGAGCACCGGGGAGCTGTTTTTT
CDR3 protein: CASSYSMGQSTGELFF
V gene: TRBV6-5
clone size: NA
J gene: TRBJ2-2
D gene: TRBD1

CDR3 DNA: TGCGCCAGCAGTCGTAGGGGGGGAAGGGAGGCTTTCTTT
CDR3 protein: CASSRRGGREAFF
V gene: TRBV4-1
clone size: NA
J gene: TRBJ1-1
D gene: NA

CDR3 DNA: TGTGCCAGCAGTGGGGGGACTTACACCTACGAGCAGTACTTC
CDR3 protein: CASSGGTYTYEQYF
V gene: TRBV2
clone size: NA
J gene: TRBJ2-7
D gene: NA

CDR3 DNA: TGCGCCAGCAGCCCGGGACAGGGTTGGGACACAGATACGCAGTATTTT
CDR3 protein: CASSPGQGWDTDTQYF
V gene: TRBV5-1
clone size: NA
J gene: TRBJ2-3
D gene: TRBD1

CDR3 DNA: TGTGCCAGCAGTTTGGACAGGGGTTCCTACGAGCAGTACTTC
CDR3 protein: CASSLDRGSYEQYF
V gene: TRBV28
clone size: NA
J gene: TRBJ2-7
D gene: TRBD1

CDR3 DNA: TGTGCCAGCAGTCCCATAGGCGGGAGCTCCTACGAGCAGTACTTC
CDR3 protein: CASSPIGGSSYEQYF
V gene: TRBV6-5
clone size: once
J gene: TRBJ2-7
D gene: TRBD2

CDR3 DNA: TGTGCCAGCAGCTTAGACGCAGGGGCTACCTACAATGAGCAGTTCTTC
CDR3 protein: CASSLDAGATYNEQFF
V gene: TRBV5-6
clone size: NA
J gene: TRBJ2-1
D gene: NA

CDR3 DNA: TGTGCCACGGACAGGGGAAGCACTGAAGCTTTCTTT
CDR3 protein: CATDRGSTEAFF
V gene: TRBV19
clone size: NA
J gene: TRBJ1-1
D gene: TRBD1

CDR3 DNA: TGTGCCACCTCGGACAACTACGAGCAGTACTTC
CDR3 protein: CATSDNYEQYF
V gene: TRBV6-5
clone size: NA
J gene: TRBJ2-7
D gene: NA

CDR3 DNA: TGCGCCAGCAGCCAAACCGGGACAGCTGGAAACACCATATATTTT
CDR3 protein: CASSQTGTAGNTIYF
V gene: TRBV5-1
clone size: NA
J gene: TRBJ1-3
D gene: TRBD1

CDR3 DNA: TGTGCCAGCAGCCGCGCGACAGGGAGCACTGGAAACACCATATATTTT
CDR3 protein: CASSRATGSTGNTIYF
V gene: TRBV3-1/TRBV3-2
clone size: NA
J gene: TRBJ1-3
D gene: TRBD1

CDR3 DNA: TGTGCCAGCACCCAAAAATCGACAGGGAATACCATTAGCAATCAGCCCCAGCATTTT
CDR3 protein: CASTQKSTGNTISNQPQHF
V gene: TRBV21-1
clone size: NA
J gene: TRBJ1-5
D gene: NA

CDR3 DNA: TGTGCCAGCAGCTTGGGACTAGCGGACAATGAGCAGTTCTTC
CDR3 protein: CASSLGLADNEQFF
V gene: TRBV5-4
clone size: NA
J gene: TRBJ2-1
D gene: TRBD2

CDR3 DNA: TGCGCCAGCAGCCAAGAGGCGGGGGGTGGTTCACCCCTCCACTTT
CDR3 protein: CASSQEAGGGSPLHF
V gene: TRBV4-1
clone size: NA
J gene: TRBJ1-6
D gene: NA

CDR3 DNA: TGTGCCAGCATTACTAGCGGGGGGTACGAGCAGTACTTC
CDR3 protein: CASITSGGYEQYF
V gene: TRBV6-5
clone size: NA
J gene: TRBJ2-7
D gene: TRBD2

CDR3 DNA: TGCGCCAGCAGTGAGTTGGCCTATGGCTACACCTTC
CDR3 protein: CASSELAYGYTF
V gene: TRBV10-2
clone size: NA
J gene: TRBJ1-2
D gene: NA

CDR3 DNA: TGTGCCAGTAGTATGGGGGGGATAAATCAGCCCCAGCATTTT
CDR3 protein: CASSMGGINQPQHF
V gene: TRBV19
clone size: once
J gene: TRBJ1-5
D gene: NA